This T cell receptor (beta chain) came from a study of cytomegalovirus exposure and HLA in healthy donors. Healthy bone marrow donors formed the donor group. The study, taken as a whole, reports: Highly shared sequence variants in one cluster were likely a sequencing artifact.

The germline V gene has CDR1 PRHDT and CDR2 FYEKMQ (reference sequence). The CDR3 runs 14 residues. V was pared by 4 bases and J by 3 bases, with 5 bases of the junction left unmatched. The PCR had 60 Vbeta and 13 Jbeta primers. Per the original data handling: Among the unique TCR beta chains that a later analysis counted, about 85 million in all, around 11 million were shared. Profiling relied on immunoSEQ multiplex PCR, and the TCRdb table lists in-frame clones only, not all of them. The V and J calls and clone size are taken from that table; D and trimming were inferred from the DNA. The table has approximately 170,000 clones, around 80% seen once; the top ten hold 7%. Remarks on this clone: The antigen remains unidentified.

The clonotype originates from a woman between 35 and 50 years old in good health and CMV-seropositive. Sequenced sample: PBMCs. This chain uses TRBV13 with TRBJ1-1; 7 nucleotides align to TRBD1. CDR3 nucleotide sequence: TGTGCCAGCAGCTCACCGGGACAGTACACTGAAGCTTTCTTT. Residues: CASSSPGQYTEAFF.